The rows below give T cell receptor beta chains drawn from one sample of a study of blood T cell repertoires in COVID-19. Produced via immunoSEQ multiplex PCR; TCRdb's table is partial and in-frame only. The sample shows fewer than 200,000 clones, roughly 80% of them seen only once. Sequencing input: peripheral blood. These receptors were obtained from a woman in her sixties or seventies with COVID-19, enrolled during active disease. CDR3s include the opening cysteine and the closing phenylalanine or tryptophan. Only part of the rows carry a size: once, few, many, or a class if the clone is expanded.

size: -
V: TRBV30
length: 15
CDR3: CAWILPGGGNTEAFF

size: -
V: TRBV5-1
length: 15
CDR3: CASSSQGANTGELFF

size: -
V: TRBV24-1
length: 15
CDR3: CATSDGGQLPYEQYF

size: -
V: TRBV11-1
length: 14
CDR3: CASSLSWGQYTQYF

size: -
V: TRBV2
length: 18
CDR3: CASSATSGRGGWGNIQYF

size: -
V: TRBV5-8
length: 14
CDR3: CASSTRQGVIEAFF

size: -
V: TRBV7-2
length: 16
CDR3: CASSATGTSGDNEQFF

size: -
V: TRBV28
length: 12
CDR3: CASSSGTYGYTF

size: few
V: TRBV30
length: 13
CDR3: CAWSRQANSPLHF

size: -
V: TRBV5-1
length: 15
CDR3: CASSFGRGFQETQYF

size: -
V: TRBV19
length: 17
CDR3: CASSDRDRLGGNQPQHF

size: few
V: TRBV4-2
length: 16
CDR3: CASSQESGLSNQPQHF

size: -
V: TRBV19
length: 14
CDR3: CASSAGQLGGGYTF

size: once
V: TRBV6-5
length: 13
CDR3: CASCRGGREKLFF

size: -
V: TRBV5-1
length: 14
CDR3: CASSLKGLGNEQYF

size: few
V: TRBV4-3
length: 18
CDR3: CASSRGLAGDSVPDTQYF

size: -
V: TRBV12-3/TRBV12-4
length: 13
CDR3: CASRADRVSTIYF

size: -
V: TRBV6-5
length: 14
CDR3: CASSLQTGTYGYTF

size: -
V: TRBV7-8
length: 19
CDR3: CASSLRPGLAGVYTGELFF

size: -
V: TRBV5-1
length: 18
CDR3: CASSLVGQGDSLYTEAFF

size: many
V: TRBV9
length: 15
CDR3: CASSDRGETDSPLHF

size: -
V: TRBV27
length: 12
CDR3: CASSFRYNEQFF

size: -
V: TRBV9
length: 17
CDR3: CASSVAGAGGPADTQYF

size: -
V: TRBV6-1
length: 15
CDR3: CASSEQGGSVYEQYF

size: -
V: TRBV27
length: 18
CDR3: CASSLSGVTSGRFYEQYF

size: -
V: TRBV7-8
length: 15
CDR3: CASSLPGQGGEKLFF

size: -
V: TRBV19
length: 14
CDR3: CASNKGTGVGELFF

size: -
V: TRBV30
length: 21
CDR3: CAWRTSSGLAGGPGHHNEQFF

size: -
V: TRBV2
length: 15
CDR3: CASSDDRGLEETQYF

size: -
V: TRBV30
length: 16
CDR3: CAWSLPGSSYNSPLHF

size: -
V: TRBV18
length: 15
CDR3: CASSPYGQGSYEQYF

size: -
V: TRBV5-4
length: 14
CDR3: CATPSGPTSGELFF

size: -
V: TRBV18
length: 14
CDR3: CASSGTGGNTEAFF

size: few
V: TRBV5-5
length: 16
CDR3: CASSSGGRVDNEKLFF

size: once
V: TRBV5-6
length: 14
CDR3: CASSPGTASYGYTF

size: -
V: TRBV3-1/TRBV3-2
length: 14
CDR3: CASSLRTEGYEQYF

size: -
V: TRBV9
length: 16
CDR3: CASSVGTSGGSYEQYF

size: -
V: TRBV19
length: 11
CDR3: CASRSATEAFF

size: -
V: TRBV7-3
length: 14
CDR3: CASSSGLLNTEAFF

size: -
V: TRBV28
length: 15
CDR3: CASSIQDGGANTQYF

size: -
V: TRBV9
length: 16
CDR3: CASSLQGLAGEETQYF

size: -
V: TRBV18
length: 14
CDR3: CASSPPERHNEQFF

size: -
V: TRBV9
length: 14
CDR3: CASSVDGQKNIQYF

size: -
V: TRBV5-4
length: 14
CDR3: CASSLGGLGNTIYF

size: -
V: TRBV7-3
length: 15
CDR3: CASSPPGPGTGELFF

size: many
V: TRBV19
length: 12
CDR3: CASSIGGYEQYF

size: -
V: TRBV24-1
length: 14
CDR3: CATSDSLRGNEQFF

size: -
V: TRBV9
length: 14
CDR3: CASSVGRYQYGYTF

size: -
V: TRBV2
length: 18
CDR3: CASSGSRGGGEKTYGYTF

size: -
V: TRBV7-9
length: 15
CDR3: CASSRSGTVNEKLFF

size: once
V: TRBV30
length: 14
CDR3: CAWSALGTNYGYTF

size: -
V: TRBV19
length: 17
CDR3: CASSTTLDWKSLDTQYF

size: -
V: TRBV6-1
length: 15
CDR3: CASSEALRAWEKLFF

size: -
V: TRBV5-1
length: 16
CDR3: CASSSSGTSAGETQYF

size: -
V: TRBV7-9
length: 19
CDR3: CASSPLVFALIDNTGELFF